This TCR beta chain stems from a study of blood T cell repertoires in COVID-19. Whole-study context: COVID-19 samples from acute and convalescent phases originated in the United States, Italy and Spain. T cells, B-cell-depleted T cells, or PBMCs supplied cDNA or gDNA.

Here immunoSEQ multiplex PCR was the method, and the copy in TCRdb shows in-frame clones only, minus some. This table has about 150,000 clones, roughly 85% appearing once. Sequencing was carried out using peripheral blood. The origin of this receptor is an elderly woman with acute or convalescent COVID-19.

Here the CDR3 reads CASSLAGYETQYF. The CDR3 DNA is TGTGCCAGCAGCTTAGCCGGGTATGAGACCCAGTACTTC. V gene TRBV7-2 combines with J gene TRBJ2-5; no clear D. This CDR3 region has 13 residues. V lost 0 bases, J lost 5 bases, and 7 bases lay in between. Germline CDR1 SGHTA, CDR2 FQGNSA.